This TCR beta chain derives from a study of T cell clonotyping in hematopoietic cell transplantation. Time point here: recipient sample about 28 days before transplant, after cytoreduction. Measured with immunoSEQ multiplex PCR; TCRdb has only the in-frame clones, and not every one. Among 27,000 or so clones, 60% to 80% were seen once, and the ten largest hold about 6.5%. As regards this clone: The antigen remains unidentified.

Points from the study as a whole: After transplant, recipient diversity fell while pathologically expanded clonotypes grew through day 180.

Sequencing used peripheral blood mononuclear cells, obtained before stem cell transplant. The source of this sequence is a man aged 50-60 years with myelodysplastic syndrome. Some clones in this sample may be carry-over from other donors' samples.

The CDR3 sequence is CASSYRRDRGNGELFF. The CDR3 DNA follows: TGTGCCAGCAGTTACCGCCGGGACAGGGGTAACGGGGAGCTGTTTTTT. The V call is TRBV6-6, the J call TRBJ2-2, with 10 bases identical to TRBD1. Trimming at V came to 2 bases and at J to 7 bases, leaving 7 bases not matched to a gene. Germline loops: CDR1 MNHNY, CDR2 SVGAGI (reference sequence). This CDR3 is 16 amino acids long.